These 3 T cell receptor beta chains were all obtained from the same sample, sequenced in a study of T-cell memory formation after mild COVID-19. TCRdb passed the 5' RACE reads through MiXCR, listing each CDR3 protein once. The table includes some 190,000 distinct CDR3 sequences, 16% detected once. The sequenced sample consisted of PBMCs or a T cell subset sorted from them (not recorded which). Every receptor here comes from an adult woman who had mild COVID-19 (a few samples of this study predate the infection). Cell type and time point are not known.

About this clonotype itself: One junction end does not reproduce the germline sequence, and a read error may be involved. V usage is TRBV5-1 and J usage is TRBJ2-7; no firm D call. Germline CDR1 and CDR2: SGHRS and YFSETQ. The CDR3 has 14 residues. Here the CDR3 DNA reads TGCGACAGCAGCTTGGGCAGCCATGCCTACGAGCAGTACTTC. This translates into CDSSLGSHAYEQYF.

This clonotype was seen at least ten times. This chain uses TRBV18 with TRBJ1-1, with D unclear. CDR1 is KGHSH and CDR2 is LQKENI in the germline V gene. The V gene lost 2 bases and the J gene lost 0 bases, with 4 bases spanning the gap. This CDR3 region has 13 residues. As DNA, the CDR3 is TGTGCCAGCTCACCAGGGTTGAACACTGAAGCTTTCTTT. Encoded protein: CASSPGLNTEAFF. Looking up the rest from reference TRBV18 and TRBJ1-1 gives the full variable domain: NAGVMQNPRHLVRRRGQEARLRCSPMKGHSHVYWYRQLPEEGLKFMVYLQKENIIDESGMPKERFSAEFPKEGPSILRIQQVVRGDSAAYFCASSPGLNTEAFFGQGTRLTVV.

The table lists this clonotype with a few counts. This chain uses TRBV11-1 with TRBJ1-1; 7 positions agree with TRBD1. The V and J ends lost 3 bases and 7 bases, in that order; junction bases with no gene match: 5. Germline values: CDR1 SGHAT, CDR2 FQDESV (reference sequence). CDR3 length: 13 amino acids. The CDR3 coding sequence is TGTGCCAGCAGCTTCCGACAGGGCTTTGAAGCTTTCTTT. The encoded protein is CASSFRQGFEAFF.